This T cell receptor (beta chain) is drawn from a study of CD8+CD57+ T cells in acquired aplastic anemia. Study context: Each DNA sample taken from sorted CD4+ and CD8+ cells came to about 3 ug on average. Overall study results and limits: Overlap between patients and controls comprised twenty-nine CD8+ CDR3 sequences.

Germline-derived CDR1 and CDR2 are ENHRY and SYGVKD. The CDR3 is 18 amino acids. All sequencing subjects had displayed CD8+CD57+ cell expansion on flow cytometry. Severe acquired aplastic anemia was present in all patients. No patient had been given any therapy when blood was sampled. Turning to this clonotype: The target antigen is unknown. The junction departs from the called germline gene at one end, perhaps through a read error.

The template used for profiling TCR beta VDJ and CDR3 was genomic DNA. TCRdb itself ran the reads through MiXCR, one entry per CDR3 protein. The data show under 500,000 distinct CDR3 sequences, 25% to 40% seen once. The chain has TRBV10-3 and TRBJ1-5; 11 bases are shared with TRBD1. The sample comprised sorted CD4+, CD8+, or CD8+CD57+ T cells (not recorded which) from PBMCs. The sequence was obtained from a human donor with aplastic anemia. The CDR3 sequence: CASSYPGQGAFCNQPQHF. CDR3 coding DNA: TGTGCCAGCAGTTACCCCGGACAGGGGGCCTTTTGTAATCAGCCCCAGCATTTT.